This T cell receptor (beta chain) was sequenced during a study of T cells in Graves' hyperthyroidism and ophthalmopathy. Notes on the study in general: In blood, most of the thyroid clonotypes expanded above 0.001 were also present.

Only a few counts were recorded for this clonotype. What it binds is not known. Regions amplified from RNA transcripts were the TCR beta CDR3 regions. Researchers ran a first-round RT-PCR on the TCR CDR3 using the HTBI primer set. TCRdb called the multiplex PCR reads again in MiXCR, with one record for every CDR3 protein. The sample records about 460,000 distinct CDR3 sequences, around a fifth being singletons. The study included ophthalmopathy patients with Clinical Activity Score at least 3, NOSPECS grade at least 4 and duration under 3 months. This CDR3 comprises 14 residues. V was pared by 3 bases and J by 6 bases, with 4 bases of the junction left unmatched. The germline V gene has CDR1 LNHDA and CDR2 SQIVND (reference sequence).

This receptor was obtained from a woman in her seventies with Graves' ophthalmopathy. V and J are TRBV19 and TRBJ1-5; TRBD1 agrees at 8 bases. The sequenced material came from blood. CDR3 sequence (DNA): TGTGCCAGTAGTATCCAGGGGGCTCGTCAGCCCCAGCATTTT. As protein: CASSIQGARQPQHF. Full variable domain (missing parts from reference TRBV19 and TRBJ1-5): DGGITQSPKYLFRKEGQNVTLSCEQNLNHDAMYWYRQDPGQGLRLIYYSQIVNDFQKGDIAEGYSVSREKKESFPLTVTSAQKNPTAFYLCASSIQGARQPQHFGDGTRLSIL.